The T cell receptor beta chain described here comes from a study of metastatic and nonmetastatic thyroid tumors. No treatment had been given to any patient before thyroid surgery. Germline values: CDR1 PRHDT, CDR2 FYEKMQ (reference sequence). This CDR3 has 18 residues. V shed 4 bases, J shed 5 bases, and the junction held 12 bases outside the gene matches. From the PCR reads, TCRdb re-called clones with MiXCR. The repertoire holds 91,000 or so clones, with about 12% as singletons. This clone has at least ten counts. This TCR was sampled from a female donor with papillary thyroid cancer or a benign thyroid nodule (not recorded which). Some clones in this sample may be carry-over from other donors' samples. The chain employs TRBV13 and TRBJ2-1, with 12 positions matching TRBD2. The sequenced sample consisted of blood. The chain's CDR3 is CASSSGLAGGPGNNEQFF. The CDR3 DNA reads TGTGCCAGCAGCTCAGGCCTAGCGGGAGGGCCCGGGAACAATGAGCAGTTCTTC.